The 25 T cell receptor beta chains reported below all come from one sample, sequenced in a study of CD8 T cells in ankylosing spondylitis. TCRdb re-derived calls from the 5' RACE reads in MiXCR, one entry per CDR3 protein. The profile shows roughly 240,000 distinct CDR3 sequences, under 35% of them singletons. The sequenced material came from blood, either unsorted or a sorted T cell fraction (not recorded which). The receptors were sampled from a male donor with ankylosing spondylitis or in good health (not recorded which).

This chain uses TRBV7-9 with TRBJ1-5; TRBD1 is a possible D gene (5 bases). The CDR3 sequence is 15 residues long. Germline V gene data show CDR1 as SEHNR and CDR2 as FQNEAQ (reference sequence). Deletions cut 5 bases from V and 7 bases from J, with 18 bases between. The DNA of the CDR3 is TGTGCCAGCAGCCAAGGGGCCACGGCCGGACAGCCCCAGCATTTT. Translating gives CASSQGATAGQPQHF.

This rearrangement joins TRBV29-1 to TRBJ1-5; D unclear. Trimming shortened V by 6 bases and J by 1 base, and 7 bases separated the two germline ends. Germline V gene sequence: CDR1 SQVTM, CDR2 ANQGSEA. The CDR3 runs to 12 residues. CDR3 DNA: TGCAGCGTCTCAACAAGCAATCAGCCCCAGCATTTT. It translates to CSVSTSNQPQHF.

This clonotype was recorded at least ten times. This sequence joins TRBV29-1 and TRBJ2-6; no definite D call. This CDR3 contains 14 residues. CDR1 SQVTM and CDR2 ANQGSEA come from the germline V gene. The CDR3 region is CSCYTSAGANVLTF. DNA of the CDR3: TGCAGTTGTTACACCTCCGCTGGGGCCAACGTCCTGACTTTC.

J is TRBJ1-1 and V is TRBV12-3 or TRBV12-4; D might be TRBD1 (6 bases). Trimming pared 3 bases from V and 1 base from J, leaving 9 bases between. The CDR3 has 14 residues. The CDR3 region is CASSFRTANTEAFF. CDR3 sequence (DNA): TGTGCCAGCAGTTTCCGGACAGCGAACACTGAAGCTTTCTTT.

The CDR3 coding sequence is TGTGCCAGCAGTTATGTGGGGGGGGGGAACAATGAGCAGTTCTTC. Protein: CASSYVGGGNNEQFF. The chain joins TRBV6-5 to TRBJ2-1; TRBD2 matches 7 bases. The germline V gene has CDR1 MNHEY and CDR2 SVGAGI. The CDR3 consists of 15 residues. The V segment lost 3 bases and the J segment 5 bases; nucleotides outside the gene matches: 7.

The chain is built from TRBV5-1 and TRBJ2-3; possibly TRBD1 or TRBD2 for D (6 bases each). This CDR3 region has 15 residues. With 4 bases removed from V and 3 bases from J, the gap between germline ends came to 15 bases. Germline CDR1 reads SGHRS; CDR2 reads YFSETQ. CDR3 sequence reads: CASSPGGKLTDTQYF. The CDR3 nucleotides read TGCGCCAGCAGCCCCGGGGGCAAACTGACAGATACGCAGTATTTT.

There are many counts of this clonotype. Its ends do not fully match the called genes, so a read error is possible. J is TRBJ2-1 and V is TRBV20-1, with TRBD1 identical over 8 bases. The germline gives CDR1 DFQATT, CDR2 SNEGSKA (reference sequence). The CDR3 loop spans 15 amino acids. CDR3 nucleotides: TGCAGTGCTCGAGAATCAGGGGGCCGACGCGCTGAGCAGTTCTTC. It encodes CSARESGGRRAEQFF.

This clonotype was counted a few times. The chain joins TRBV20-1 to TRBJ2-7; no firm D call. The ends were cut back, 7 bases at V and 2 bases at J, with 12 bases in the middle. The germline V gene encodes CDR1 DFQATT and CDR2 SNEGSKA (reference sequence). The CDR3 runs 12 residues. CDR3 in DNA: TGCAGTGTACCGTTCCTTACCTACGAGCAGTACTTC. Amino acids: CSVPFLTYEQYF.

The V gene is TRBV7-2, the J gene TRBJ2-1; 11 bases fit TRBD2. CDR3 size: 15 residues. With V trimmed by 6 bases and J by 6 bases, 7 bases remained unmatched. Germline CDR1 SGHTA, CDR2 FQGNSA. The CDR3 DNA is TGTGCCAGCAGTCGAACTAGCGGGAGCGGCAATGAGCAGTTCTTC. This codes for CASSRTSGSGNEQFF.

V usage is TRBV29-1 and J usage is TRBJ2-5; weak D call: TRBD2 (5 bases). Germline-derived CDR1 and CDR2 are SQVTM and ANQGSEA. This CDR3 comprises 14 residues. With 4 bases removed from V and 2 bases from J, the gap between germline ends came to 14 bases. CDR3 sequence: CSVASGTGQETQYF. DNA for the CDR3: TGCAGCGTTGCGTCCGGTACGGGGCAAGAGACCCAGTACTTC.

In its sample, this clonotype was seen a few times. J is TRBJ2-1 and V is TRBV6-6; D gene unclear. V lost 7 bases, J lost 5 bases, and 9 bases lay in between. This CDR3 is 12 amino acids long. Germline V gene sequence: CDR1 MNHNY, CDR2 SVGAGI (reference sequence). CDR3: CASKGRDNEQFF. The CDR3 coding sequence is TGTGCCAGCAAGGGTCGCGACAATGAGCAGTTCTTC.

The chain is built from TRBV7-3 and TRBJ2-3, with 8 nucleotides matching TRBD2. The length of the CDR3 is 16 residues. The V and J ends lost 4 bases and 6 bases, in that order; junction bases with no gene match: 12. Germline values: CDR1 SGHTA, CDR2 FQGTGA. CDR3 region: CASSSDGAGGSDTQYF. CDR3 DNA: TGTGCCAGCAGCTCAGACGGGGCGGGGGGAAGTGATACGCAGTATTTT.

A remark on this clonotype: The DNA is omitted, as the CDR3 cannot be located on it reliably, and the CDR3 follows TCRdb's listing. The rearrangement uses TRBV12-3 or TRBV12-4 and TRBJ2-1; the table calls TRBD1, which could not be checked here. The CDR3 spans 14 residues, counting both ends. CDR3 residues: CASSFGPGSNEQFF.

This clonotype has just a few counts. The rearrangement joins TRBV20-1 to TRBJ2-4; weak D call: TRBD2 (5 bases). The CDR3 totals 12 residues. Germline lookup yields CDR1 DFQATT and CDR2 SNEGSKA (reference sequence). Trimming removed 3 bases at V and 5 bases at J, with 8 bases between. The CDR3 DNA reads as TGCAGTGCTAGTAGCGACCAAAACATTCAGTACTTC. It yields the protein CSASSDQNIQYF.

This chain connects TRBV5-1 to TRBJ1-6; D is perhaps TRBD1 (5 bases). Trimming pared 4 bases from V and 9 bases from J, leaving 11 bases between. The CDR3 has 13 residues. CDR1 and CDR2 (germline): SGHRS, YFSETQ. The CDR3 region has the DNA TGCGCCAGCAGCCTAGGGGTAACTTCACCCCTCCACTTT. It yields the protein CASSLGVTSPLHF.

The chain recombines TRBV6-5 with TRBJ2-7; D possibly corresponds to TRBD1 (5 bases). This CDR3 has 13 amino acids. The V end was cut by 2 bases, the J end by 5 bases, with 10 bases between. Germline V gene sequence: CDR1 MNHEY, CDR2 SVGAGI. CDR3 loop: CASSYDQGDEQYF. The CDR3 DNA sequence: TGTGCCAGCAGTTACGACCAGGGTGACGAGCAGTACTTC.

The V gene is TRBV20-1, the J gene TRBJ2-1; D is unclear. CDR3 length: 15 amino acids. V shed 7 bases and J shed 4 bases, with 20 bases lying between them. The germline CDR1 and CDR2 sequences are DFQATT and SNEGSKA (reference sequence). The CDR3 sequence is CSVSVVSRAYNEQFF. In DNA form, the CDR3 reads TGCAGTGTTTCGGTGGTCAGCCGGGCGTACAATGAGCAGTTCTTC.

CDR3 nucleotides: TGTGCCAGCAGTTTAGATTTTTACTATTCCTACGAGCAGTACTTC. Translated, it gives CASSLDFYYSYEQYF. The rearrangement uses TRBV12-3 or TRBV12-4 and TRBJ2-7; no firm D call. V was clipped by 1 base and J by 1 base, with 11 bases between them. The CDR3 is 15 residues long.

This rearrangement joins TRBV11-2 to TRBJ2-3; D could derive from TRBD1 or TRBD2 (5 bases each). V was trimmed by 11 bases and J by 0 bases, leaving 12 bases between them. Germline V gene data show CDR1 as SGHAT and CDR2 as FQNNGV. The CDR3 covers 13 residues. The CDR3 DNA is TGTGCCGTCCCCAGGGAGAGCACAGATACGCAGTATTTT. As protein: CAVPRESTDTQYF.

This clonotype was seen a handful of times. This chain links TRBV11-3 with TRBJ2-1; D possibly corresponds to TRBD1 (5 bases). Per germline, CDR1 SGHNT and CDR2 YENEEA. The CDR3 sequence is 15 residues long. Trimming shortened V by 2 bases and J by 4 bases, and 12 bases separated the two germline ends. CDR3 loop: CASSLSAGLYNEQFF. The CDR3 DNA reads TGTGCCAGCAGCTTATCGGCAGGGTTATACAATGAGCAGTTCTTC.

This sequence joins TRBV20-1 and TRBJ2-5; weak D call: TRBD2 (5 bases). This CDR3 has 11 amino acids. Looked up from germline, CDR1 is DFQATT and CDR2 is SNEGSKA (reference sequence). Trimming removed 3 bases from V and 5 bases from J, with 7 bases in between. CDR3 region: CSASGEETQYF. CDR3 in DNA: TGCAGTGCTAGCGGGGAGGAGACCCAGTACTTC.

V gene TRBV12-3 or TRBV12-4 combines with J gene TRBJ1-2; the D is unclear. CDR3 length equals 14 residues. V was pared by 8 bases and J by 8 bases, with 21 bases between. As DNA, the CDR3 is TGTGCCAGCGCTGGGATGGTTTTTCTAAGCGGCTACACCTTC. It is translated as CASAGMVFLSGYTF.

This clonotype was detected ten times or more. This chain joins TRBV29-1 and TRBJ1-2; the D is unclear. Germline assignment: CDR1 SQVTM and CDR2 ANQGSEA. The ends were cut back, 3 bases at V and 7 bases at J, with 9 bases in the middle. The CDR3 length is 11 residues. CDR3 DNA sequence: TGCAGCGTTGACGAAGTGCCTGGCTACACCTTC. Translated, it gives CSVDEVPGYTF.

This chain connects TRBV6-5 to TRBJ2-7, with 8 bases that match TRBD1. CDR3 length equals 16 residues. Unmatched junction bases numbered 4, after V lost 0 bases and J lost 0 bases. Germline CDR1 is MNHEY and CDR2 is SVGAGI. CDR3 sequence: CASSYSRTGPSYEQYF. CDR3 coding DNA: TGTGCCAGCAGTTACTCCCGGACAGGGCCCTCCTACGAGCAGTACTTC.

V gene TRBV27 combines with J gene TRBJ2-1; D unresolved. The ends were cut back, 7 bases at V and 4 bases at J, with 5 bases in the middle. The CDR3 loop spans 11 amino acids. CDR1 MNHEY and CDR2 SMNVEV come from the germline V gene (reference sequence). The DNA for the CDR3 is TGTGCCAGCATGGGTTACAATGAGCAGTTCTTC. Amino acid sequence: CASMGYNEQFF.